This passage covers 20 T cell receptor beta chains from one sample sequenced in a study of PD-L1 blockade in urothelial cancer. Clones were sequenced by immunoSEQ multiplex PCR, and TCRdb holds only the in-frame ones, with some missing. The table lists approximately 50,000 clones, 88% of them singletons. As for time point: peripheral blood 6 weeks after treatment start. The starting material was PBMCs, obtained around atezolizumab (anti-PD-L1) treatment. The source of these receptors is a man between 60 and 70 years old with urothelial cancer.

The gene calls are TRBV15 and TRBJ2-7; the D is unclear. The germline V and J ends were trimmed by 0 bases and 1 base, with 7 bases remaining between them. The CDR3 consists of 14 residues. Germline V CDR1 and CDR2: LNHNV, YYDKDF (reference sequence). CDR3 bases: TGTGCCACCAGCAGAGATTTTCAGTCCTACGAGCAGTACTTC. The encoded protein is CATSRDFQSYEQYF.

The chain couples TRBV27 to TRBJ1-1; 9 nucleotides line up with TRBD1. CDR1 is MNHEY and CDR2 is SMNVEV in the germline V gene (reference sequence). This CDR3 is built from 16 residues. V lost 2 bases to trimming and J lost 1 base; unmatched junction nucleotides: 5. The CDR3 loop is CASSLDTQGANTEAFF. Written as DNA, the CDR3 is TGTGCCAGCAGTTTAGACACACAGGGGGCGAACACTGAAGCTTTCTTT.

This clone was recorded a few times. The chain uses TRBV27 and TRBJ1-2; D may be TRBD1 (5 bases). Trimming left V 2 bases short and J 9 bases short, with 13 bases between. The germline V gene has CDR1 MNHEY and CDR2 SMNVEV (reference sequence). The CDR3 runs 13 residues. For the CDR3, the DNA is TGTGCCAGCAGTTTAGGAGGGGAGATCAGCTACACCTTC. It specifies CASSLGGEISYTF.

V is TRBV29-1 and J is TRBJ2-3; 9 nucleotides match TRBD2. The germline V gene has CDR1 SQVTM and CDR2 ANQGSEA. The CDR3 is 13 residues long. Germline trimming cut 6 bases from V and 10 bases from J; bases unmatched to any gene: 11. CDR3 bases: TGCAGCGTGGGGAGTAGCGGGGGACCCGCGCAGTATTTT. It codes for CSVGSSGGPAQYF.

This chain connects TRBV27 to TRBJ2-5; 7 nucleotides line up with TRBD2. With V trimmed by 4 bases and J by 7 bases, 12 bases remained unmatched. The CDR3 consists of 15 residues. Germline CDR1 MNHEY, CDR2 SMNVEV (reference sequence). CDR3: CASSSLGAGEATQYF. CDR3 sequence (DNA): TGTGCCAGCAGTTCCCTTGGGGCGGGGGAAGCGACCCAGTACTTC.

V gene TRBV7-2 combines with J gene TRBJ2-1; TRBD2 matches 13 bases. V shed 5 bases, J shed 9 bases, and the junction held 10 bases outside the gene matches. The CDR3 covers 16 residues. CDR1 is SGHTA and CDR2 is FQGNSA in the germline V gene. Here the CDR3 reads CASSPPGLAGISEQFF. Here the CDR3 DNA reads TGTGCCAGCAGCCCGCCGGGACTAGCGGGAATAAGTGAGCAGTTCTTC.

The chain employs TRBV7-9 and TRBJ2-4, with 7 bases identical to TRBD1. V shed 5 bases and J 3 bases; nucleotides not matched to a gene: 7. Germline V gene lookup returns CDR1 SEHNR and CDR2 FQNEAQ (reference sequence). CDR3 length: 15 residues. CDR3 coding DNA: TGTGCCAGCAGCCGCATAACAGGGGACAAAAACATTCAGTACTTC. Its protein is CASSRITGDKNIQYF.

The V gene is TRBV9, the J gene TRBJ2-2, with TRBD2 matching over 8 bases. The CDR3 contains 15 residues. V lost 0 bases and J lost 4; bases outside the gene matches: 2. CDR1 and CDR2 from the germline V gene are SGDLS and YYNGEE. The CDR3 nucleotides read TGTGCCAGCAGCGTAGGGCGGGGGGCCACCGGGGAGCTGTTTTTT. It yields the protein CASSVGRGATGELFF.

V is TRBV28 and J is TRBJ2-5; 11 nucleotides align to TRBD2. The CDR3 consists of 14 residues. The ends lost 6 bases at V and 4 bases at J; junction bases unmatched: 4. CDR1 MDHEN and CDR2 SYDVKM come from the germline V gene. Here the CDR3 reads CASSTGLAGETQYF. CDR3 coding DNA: TGTGCCAGCAGCACCGGACTAGCGGGAGAGACCCAGTACTTC.

V usage is TRBV6-5 and J usage is TRBJ2-1, with 12 bases aligning to TRBD2. In germline, CDR1 is MNHEY, CDR2 SVGAGI. This CDR3 comprises 16 residues. V was pared by 1 base and J by 7 bases, with 5 bases of the junction left unmatched. Here the CDR3 reads CASSYFGTSGLNEQFF. CDR3 bases: TGTGCCAGCAGTTACTTTGGGACTAGCGGGTTGAATGAGCAGTTCTTC.

The chain's CDR3 is CASSPGTPPRETEAFF. The DNA for the CDR3 is TGTGCCAGCAGCCCCGGGACACCCCCGAGGGAAACTGAAGCTTTCTTT. The chain couples TRBV7-9 to TRBJ1-1; a possible D gene is TRBD1 (6 bases). From germline, CDR1 is SEHNR and CDR2 FQNEAQ (reference sequence). The CDR3 consists of 16 residues. The germline V and J ends were trimmed by 5 bases and 5 bases, with 21 bases remaining between them. Combining the CDR3 with reference TRBV7-9 and TRBJ1-1 gives the whole variable domain DTGVSQNPRHKITKRGQNVTFRCDPISEHNRLYWYRQTLGQGPEFLTYFQNEAQLEKSRLLSDRFSAERPKGSFSTLEIQRTEQGDSAMYLCASSPGTPPRETEAFFGQGTRLTVV.

V is TRBV14 and J is TRBJ2-3; D is unclear. The germline V gene encodes CDR1 SGHDN and CDR2 FVKESK. V lost 4 bases and J lost 2, with 10 bases in between. The length of the CDR3 is 14 residues. In DNA form, the CDR3 reads TGTGCCAGCAGCCCTTTATCCTTCACAGATACGCAGTATTTT. It codes for CASSPLSFTDTQYF.

DNA for the CDR3: TGCGCCAGCAGCCCGACGGAGGGAGGAATAGACACCATATATTTT. Translation: CASSPTEGGIDTIYF. The chain employs TRBV5-1 and TRBJ1-3; D is ambiguous. The germline gives CDR1 SGHRS, CDR2 YFSETQ. This CDR3 spans 15 amino acids. V was pared by 4 bases and J by 8 bases, with 19 bases between.

The chain joins TRBV5-1 to TRBJ2-1, with D perhaps matching TRBD2 (5 bases). Germline V gene data show CDR1 as SGHRS and CDR2 as YFSETQ. V gave up 2 bases and J gave up 3 bases, with 6 bases separating them. This CDR3 contains 13 residues. The CDR3 region is CASSFGDYNEQFF. The CDR3 DNA reads as TGCGCCAGCAGCTTCGGGGACTACAATGAGCAGTTCTTC. Drawing the rest from reference TRBV5-1 and TRBJ2-1, the complete variable domain is KAGVTQTPRYLIKTRGQQVTLSCSPISGHRSVSWYQQTPGQGLQFLFEYFSETQRNKGNFPGRFSGRQFSNSRSEMNVSTLELGDSALYLCASSFGDYNEQFFGPGTRLTVL.

CDR3 DNA sequence: TGTGCCTGGACGATCGGGGTTGGCTATGGCTACACCTTC. The encoded protein is CAWTIGVGYGYTF. The chain uses TRBV30 and TRBJ1-2, with no clear D. The V gene's germline CDR1 is GTSNPN and CDR2 SVGIG (reference sequence). The V end lost 4 bases, the J end lost 4 bases, and 13 bases lay between the germline ends. This CDR3 is 13 amino acids long.

V usage is TRBV5-1 and J usage is TRBJ2-5; 8 nucleotides line up with TRBD1. The V and J ends lost 4 bases and 5 bases, in that order; junction bases with no gene match: 7. Per the germline V gene, CDR1 is SGHRS and CDR2 is YFSETQ. The CDR3 totals 14 residues. The CDR3 reads CASSPRQGKETQYF. For the CDR3, the DNA is TGCGCCAGCAGCCCAAGACAGGGGAAGGAGACCCAGTACTTC.

The chain carries TRBV21-1 and TRBJ2-5; TRBD1 is the table's D call and was not checked against the DNA. TRBV21-1 corresponds to a pseudogene. CDR3 length: 15 residues. The CDR3 DNA reads TGTGCCAGCGCCCCCGGAACAGGGGCGAATGAGACCCAGTACTTC. This encodes CASAPGTGANETQYF.

The chain is built from TRBV28 and TRBJ1-2, with D perhaps TRBD1 (5 bases). The CDR3 has 13 amino acids. Trimming left V 4 bases short and J 3 bases short, with 9 bases between. Germline CDR1 reads MDHEN; CDR2 reads SYDVKM. CDR3 bases: TGTGCCAGCAGTTCCGGACAAGACTATGGCTACACCTTC. Translated: CASSSGQDYGYTF.

The rearrangement links TRBV5-1 to TRBJ2-1, with D possibly matching TRBD1 (5 bases). Germline-derived CDR1 and CDR2 are SGHRS and YFSETQ. The CDR3 has 15 amino acids. Trimming cost V 0 bases and J 3 bases, with 10 bases left between them. The CDR3 is CASSLVQGYYNEQFF. The CDR3 DNA reads TGCGCCAGCAGCTTGGTTCAGGGATACTACAATGAGCAGTTCTTC.

The V and J genes are TRBV5-1 and TRBJ1-2; possibly TRBD1 for D (6 bases). In germline, CDR1 is SGHRS, CDR2 YFSETQ. This CDR3 spans 15 amino acids. V gave up 4 bases and J gave up 4 bases, with 17 bases separating them. The chain's CDR3 is CASSPGGTTRYGYTF. CDR3 DNA sequence: TGCGCCAGCAGCCCGGGGGGCACAACCCGCTATGGCTACACCTTC.